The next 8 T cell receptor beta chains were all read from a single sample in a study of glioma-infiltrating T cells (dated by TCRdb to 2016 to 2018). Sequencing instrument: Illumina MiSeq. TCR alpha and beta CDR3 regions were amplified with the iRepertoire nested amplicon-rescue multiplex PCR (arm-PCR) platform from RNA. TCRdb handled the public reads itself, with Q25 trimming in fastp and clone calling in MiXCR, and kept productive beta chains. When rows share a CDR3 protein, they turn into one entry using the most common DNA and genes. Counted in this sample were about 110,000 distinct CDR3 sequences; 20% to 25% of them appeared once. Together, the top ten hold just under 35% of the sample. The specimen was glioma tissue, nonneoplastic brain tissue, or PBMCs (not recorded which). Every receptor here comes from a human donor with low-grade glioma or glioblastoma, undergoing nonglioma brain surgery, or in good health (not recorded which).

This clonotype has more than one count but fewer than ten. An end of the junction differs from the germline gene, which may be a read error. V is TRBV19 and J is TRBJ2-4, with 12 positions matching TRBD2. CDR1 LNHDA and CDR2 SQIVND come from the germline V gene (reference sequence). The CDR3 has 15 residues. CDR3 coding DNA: TGTGCCAGTAGTACCCAACTAGCGGGAGGTTCGGGAGCGCACTTC. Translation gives CASSTQLAGGSGAHF.

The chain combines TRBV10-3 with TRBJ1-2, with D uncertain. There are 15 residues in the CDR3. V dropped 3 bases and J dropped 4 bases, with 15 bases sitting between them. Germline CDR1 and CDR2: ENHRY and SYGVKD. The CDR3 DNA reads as TGTGCCATCAGTGAAGCCGGAAAGAGAATCTATGGCTACACCTTC. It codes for CAISEAGKRIYGYTF.

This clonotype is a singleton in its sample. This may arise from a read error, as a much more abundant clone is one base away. CDR3 nucleotide sequence: TGTGCCAGCAGTGGGGACGGATCACAAGAGACCCAGAACTTC. Its translation: CASSGDGSQETQNF. The chain uses TRBV6-5 and TRBJ2-5, with D perhaps TRBD1 or TRBD2 (5 bases each). CDR3 size: 14 residues. The germline V gene has CDR1 MNHEY and CDR2 SVGAGI.

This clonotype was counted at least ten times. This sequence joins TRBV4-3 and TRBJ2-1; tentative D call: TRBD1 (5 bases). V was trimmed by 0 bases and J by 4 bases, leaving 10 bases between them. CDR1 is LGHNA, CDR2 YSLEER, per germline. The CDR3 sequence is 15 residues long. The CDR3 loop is CASSQDLAGYNEQFF. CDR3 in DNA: TGCGCCAGCAGCCAAGATTTAGCAGGGTACAATGAGCAGTTCTTC.

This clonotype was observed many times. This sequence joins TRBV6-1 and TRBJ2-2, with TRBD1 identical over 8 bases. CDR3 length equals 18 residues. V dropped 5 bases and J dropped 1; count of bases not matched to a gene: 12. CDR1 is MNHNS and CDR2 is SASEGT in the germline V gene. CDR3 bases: TGTGCCAGCAGTCCCATCGGGACGGGGACAGGGAACACCGGGGAGCTGTTTTTT. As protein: CASSPIGTGTGNTGELFF.

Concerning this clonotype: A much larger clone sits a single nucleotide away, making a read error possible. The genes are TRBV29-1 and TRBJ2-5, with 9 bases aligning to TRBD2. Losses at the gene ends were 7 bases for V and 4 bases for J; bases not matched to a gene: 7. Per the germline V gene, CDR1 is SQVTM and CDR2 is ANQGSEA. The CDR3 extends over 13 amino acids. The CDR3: CSAEKLAGETQYF. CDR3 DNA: TGCAGCGCTGAGAAACTAGCGGGAGAGACCCAGTACTTC. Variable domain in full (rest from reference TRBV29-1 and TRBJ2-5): SAVISQKPSRDICQRGTSLTIQCQVDSQVTMMFWYRQQPGQSLTLIATANQGSEATYESGFVIDKFPISRPNLTFSTLTVSNMSPEDSSIYLCSAEKLAGETQYFGPGTRLLVL.

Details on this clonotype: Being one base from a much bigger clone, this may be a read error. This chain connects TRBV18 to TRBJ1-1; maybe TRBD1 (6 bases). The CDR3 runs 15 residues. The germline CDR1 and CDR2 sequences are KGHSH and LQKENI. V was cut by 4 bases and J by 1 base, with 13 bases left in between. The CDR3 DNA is TGTGCCAGCTCACTACGGGCAGGGGAGAACACTGAAGCTTTCTTT. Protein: CASSLRAGENTEAFF.

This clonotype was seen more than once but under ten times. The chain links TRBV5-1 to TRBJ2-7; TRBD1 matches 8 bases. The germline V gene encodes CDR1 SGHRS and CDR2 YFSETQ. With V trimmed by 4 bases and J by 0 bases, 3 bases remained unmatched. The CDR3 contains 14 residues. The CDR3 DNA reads TGCGCCAGCAGCCAAACAGGGGGCTCCTACGAGCAGTACTTC. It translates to CASSQTGGSYEQYF.